Below, one T cell receptor (beta chain) is given with its context. Its antigen is unidentified. Whole-study findings and limits: Tumor memory CD4+ T cell TCR gene usage clustered with blood and lymph node memory CD4+ cells and lymph node naive CD4+ cells.

Semi-nested PCR with Nested Universal Primer A followed constant-region reverse priming of full-length variable regions. TCRdb ran MiXCR on the 5' RACE reads and lists one entry per CDR3 protein. The sample has some 30,000 distinct CDR3 sequences, roughly 24% seen once. Source material: naive CD4+ T cells sorted from a lymph node. Sample subset: naive CD4+ T cells, CD4+CD45RA+CD25-. This sequence was found in a female donor with breast cancer.

CDR3 coding DNA: TGTGCCAGCAGCTACGGACTAGCATTTGCTAACAATGAGCAGTTCTTC. Amino acids: CASSYGLAFANNEQFF. This rearrangement joins TRBV27 to TRBJ2-1; 8 nucleotides line up with TRBD2. CDR1 is MNHEY and CDR2 is SMNVEV in the germline V gene (reference sequence). Trimming cost V 6 bases and J 5 bases; bases outside gene matches: 12. The CDR3 contains 16 residues.